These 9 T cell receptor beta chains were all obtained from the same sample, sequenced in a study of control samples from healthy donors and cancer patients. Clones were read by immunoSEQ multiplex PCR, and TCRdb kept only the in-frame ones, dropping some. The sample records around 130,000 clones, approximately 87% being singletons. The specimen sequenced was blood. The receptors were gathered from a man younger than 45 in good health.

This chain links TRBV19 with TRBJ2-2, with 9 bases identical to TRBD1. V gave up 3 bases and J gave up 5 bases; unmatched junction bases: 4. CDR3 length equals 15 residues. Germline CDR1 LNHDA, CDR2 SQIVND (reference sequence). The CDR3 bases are TGTGCCAGTAGTATTGGGACAGGGAGAACCGGGGAGCTGTTTTTT. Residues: CASSIGTGRTGELFF.

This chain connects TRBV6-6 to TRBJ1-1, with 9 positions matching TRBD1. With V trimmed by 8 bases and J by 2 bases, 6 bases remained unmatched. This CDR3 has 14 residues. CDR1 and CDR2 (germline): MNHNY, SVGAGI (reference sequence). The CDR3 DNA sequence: TGTGCCAGCGTTTGGGACAGGGCAAACACTGAAGCTTTCTTT. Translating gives CASVWDRANTEAFF.

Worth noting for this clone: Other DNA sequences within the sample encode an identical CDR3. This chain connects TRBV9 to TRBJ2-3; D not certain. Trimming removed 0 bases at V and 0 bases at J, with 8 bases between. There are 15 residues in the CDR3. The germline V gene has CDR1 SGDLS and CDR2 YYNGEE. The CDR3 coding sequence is TGTGCCAGCAGCGTAGGGACGGTAAGCACAGATACGCAGTATTTT. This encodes CASSVGTVSTDTQYF.

CDR3 amino acids: CAWSGQGGLDGYTF. CDR3 in DNA: TGTGCCTGGAGTGGACAGGGGGGCTTAGATGGCTACACCTTC. The chain uses TRBV30 and TRBJ1-2; 9 nucleotides agree with TRBD1. Unmatched junction bases numbered 6, after V lost 1 base and J lost 6 bases. The CDR3 loop spans 14 amino acids. CDR1 is GTSNPN, CDR2 SVGIG, per germline (reference sequence).

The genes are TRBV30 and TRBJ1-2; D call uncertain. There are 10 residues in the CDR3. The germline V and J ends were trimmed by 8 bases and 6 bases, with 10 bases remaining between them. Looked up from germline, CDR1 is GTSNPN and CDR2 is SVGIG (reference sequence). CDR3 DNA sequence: TGTGCCGGCGGTCGGGATGGCTACACCTTC. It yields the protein CAGGRDGYTF.

The chain's CDR3 is CASSLKGQNYGYTF. The CDR3 DNA sequence: TGTGCCAGCAGCTTGAAGGGCCAGAACTATGGCTACACCTTC. The chain carries TRBV5-6 and TRBJ1-2; no firm D call. This CDR3 is built from 14 residues. V lost 1 base, J lost 2 bases, and 9 bases lay in between. CDR1 is SGHDT, CDR2 YYEEEE, per germline.

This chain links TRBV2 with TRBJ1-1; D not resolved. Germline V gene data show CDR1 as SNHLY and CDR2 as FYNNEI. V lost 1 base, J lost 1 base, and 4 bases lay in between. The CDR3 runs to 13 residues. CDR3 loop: CASSEGGNTEAFF. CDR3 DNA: TGTGCCAGCAGTGAAGGGGGGAACACTGAAGCTTTCTTT.

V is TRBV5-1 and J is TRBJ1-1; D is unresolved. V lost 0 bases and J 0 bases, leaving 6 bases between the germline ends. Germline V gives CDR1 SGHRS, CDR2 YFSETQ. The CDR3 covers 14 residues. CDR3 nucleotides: TGCGCCAGCAGCTTGGACGGTTTGAACACTGAAGCTTTCTTT. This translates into CASSLDGLNTEAFF.

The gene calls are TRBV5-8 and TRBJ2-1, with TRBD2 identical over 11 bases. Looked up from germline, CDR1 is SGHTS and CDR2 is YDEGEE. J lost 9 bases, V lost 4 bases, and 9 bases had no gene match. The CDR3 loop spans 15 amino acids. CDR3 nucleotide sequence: TGTGCCAGCAGCCATCTAGCGGGGGGAAAGGGTGAGCAGTTCTTC. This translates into CASSHLAGGKGEQFF.